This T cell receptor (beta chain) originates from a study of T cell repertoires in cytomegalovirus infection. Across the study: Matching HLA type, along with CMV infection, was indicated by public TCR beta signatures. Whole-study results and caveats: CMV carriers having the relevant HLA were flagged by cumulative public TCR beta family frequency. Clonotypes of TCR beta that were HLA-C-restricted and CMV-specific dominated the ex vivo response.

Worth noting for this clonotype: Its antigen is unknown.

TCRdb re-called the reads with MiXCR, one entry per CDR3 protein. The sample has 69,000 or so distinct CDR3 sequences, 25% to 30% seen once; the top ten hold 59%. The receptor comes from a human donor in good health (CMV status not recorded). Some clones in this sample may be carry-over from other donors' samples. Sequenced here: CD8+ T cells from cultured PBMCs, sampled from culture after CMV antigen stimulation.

The CDR3 nucleotides are TGTGCCAGCAAAGCCGGGGGGCGGTTAACAGATACGCAGTATTTT. Its translation: CASKAGGRLTDTQYF. This chain uses TRBV28 with TRBJ2-3; possibly TRBD2 for D (7 bases). V was clipped by 7 bases and J by 3 bases, with 17 bases between them. This CDR3 is built from 15 residues. Germline CDR1 is MDHEN and CDR2 is SYDVKM.